This T cell receptor (beta chain) derives from a study of T cell repertoires in cytomegalovirus infection. Study-level results: Frequencies of public TCR beta families were cumulated, and this identified carriers of CMV plus the relevant HLA.

TCRdb passed the reads through MiXCR, listing each CDR3 protein once. The sample lists about 740,000 distinct CDR3 sequences; around a third were seen once. About this clonotype itself: Its matching antigen is unknown.

This CDR3 contains 14 residues. Trimming cost V 5 bases and J 9 bases; bases outside gene matches: 9. CDR1 and CDR2 from the germline V gene are SGHDT and YYEEEE. The TCR was taken from a human donor in good health (CMV status not recorded). Some clones in this sample may be carry-over from other donors' samples. The input for sequencing was cultured PBMCs, taken from culture after CMV antigen stimulation. The rearrangement links TRBV5-6 to TRBJ2-3, with 10 bases that match TRBD2. The CDR3 DNA follows: TGTGCCAGCAGTTCCGGGACTAGCGTAAACACGCAGTATTTT. It specifies CASSSGTSVNTQYF.